Each of the 19 T cell receptor beta chains below was sequenced from the same sample in a study of blood T cells in healthy people across ages. Using a J-beta primer mix together with a sample-barcoded 5' primer, a second PCR was run for about 7 to 12 cycles. TCRdb processed the 5' RACE reads anew with MiXCR; each CDR3 protein has one entry. The profile shows around 1.5 million distinct CDR3 sequences, around 35% of them singletons. Sequenced input: blood. The receptors were gathered from a woman aged 25 to 39 in good health.

This clonotype turned up a few times. The chain couples TRBV27 to TRBJ2-3; D ambiguous. V shed 0 bases and J shed 3 bases, with 10 bases lying between them. The CDR3 length is 15 residues. Germline-derived CDR1 and CDR2 are MNHEY and SMNVEV (reference sequence). The CDR3 DNA reads TGTGCCAGCAGTTTATCGGCCCTGGCGACAGATACGCAGTATTTT. Translated, it gives CASSLSALATDTQYF.

The chain uses TRBV12-3 or TRBV12-4 and TRBJ1-5, with D perhaps TRBD1 (6 bases). CDR3 size: 15 residues. Trimming removed 6 bases at V and 3 bases at J, with 15 bases between. The CDR3 region is CASSNRVGPNQPQHF. Here the CDR3 DNA reads TGTGCCAGCAGCAACAGGGTGGGGCCCAATCAGCCCCAGCATTTT.

The chain joins TRBV5-6 to TRBJ2-5; 10 bases agree with TRBD1. After removal of 4 bases from V and 4 bases from J, the junction contained 7 bases not matched to a gene. Germline CDR1 is SGHDT and CDR2 is YYEEEE. This CDR3 is 15 amino acids long. This CDR3 is CASSLKDRGLETQYF. CDR3 sequence (DNA): TGTGCCAGCAGCCTAAAAGACAGGGGGCTAGAGACCCAGTACTTC.

V usage is TRBV6-1 and J usage is TRBJ2-7, with D possibly being TRBD1 or TRBD2 (5 bases each). Deletions cut 7 bases from V and 3 bases from J, with 25 bases between. The V gene's germline CDR1 is MNHNS and CDR2 SASEGT. The CDR3 is 17 amino acids. Written as DNA, the CDR3 is TGTGCCAGCATGACAACGAGAGGGGACGGGATGGACTACGAGCAGTACTTC. Residues: CASMTTRGDGMDYEQYF.

V and J are TRBV25-1 and TRBJ1-5; a possible D gene is TRBD1 (5 bases). The V end was cut by 3 bases, the J end by 5 bases, with 8 bases between. Looked up from germline, CDR1 is MGHDK and CDR2 is SYGVNS. CDR3 size: 13 residues. The CDR3 protein is CASSDQGHQPQHF. In nucleotides, the CDR3 is TGTGCCAGCAGTGACCAGGGACATCAGCCCCAGCATTTT.

The gene calls are TRBV5-1 and TRBJ2-3, with unresolved D. Germline V gene sequence: CDR1 SGHRS, CDR2 YFSETQ. Trimming took 4 bases from V and 5 from J, leaving 14 bases between them. This CDR3 is 14 amino acids long. CDR3 DNA: TGCGCCAGCAGCGAACGGCCCGATCGAGATACGCAGTATTTT. This encodes CASSERPDRDTQYF.

This sequence joins TRBV6-6 and TRBJ2-7; no definite D call. Trimming stripped 2 bases from V and 3 bases from J, with 17 bases between. CDR1 is MNHNY, CDR2 SVGAGI, per germline (reference sequence). The CDR3 loop spans 16 amino acids. CDR3 in amino acids: CASSYLATTDHYEQYF. CDR3 in DNA: TGTGCCAGCAGTTACCTGGCGACAACCGATCACTACGAGCAGTACTTC.

V and J are TRBV10-3 and TRBJ1-2; no clear D. The length of the CDR3 is 15 residues. CDR1 ENHRY and CDR2 SYGVKD come from the germline V gene. Trimming cost V 4 bases and J 5 bases, with 17 bases left between them. The CDR3 DNA reads as TGTGCCATCAGTGCTCCCGACCGAGAATGTTATGGCTACACCTTC. Translation: CAISAPDRECYGYTF.

This clonotype was recorded once. The chain couples TRBV7-3 to TRBJ2-1; D is tentatively TRBD1 or TRBD2 (5 bases each). Trimming shortened V by 5 bases and J by 8 bases, and 25 bases separated the two germline ends. The CDR3 is 17 residues long. Looked up from germline, CDR1 is SGHTA and CDR2 is FQGTGA. DNA of the CDR3: TGTGCCAGCAGCCCAGGGCTAGTGGGACGCCCCAGCCATGAGCAGTTCTTC. Residues: CASSPGLVGRPSHEQFF.

The gene calls are TRBV4-2 and TRBJ1-2, with D tentatively TRBD1 (5 bases). The germline gives CDR1 LGHNA, CDR2 YNFKEQ. V gave up 4 bases and J gave up 5 bases, with 14 bases separating them. The CDR3 is 14 residues long. DNA of the CDR3: TGTGCCAGCAGCCGGGGGTGGACTGAATATGGCTACACCTTC. It yields the protein CASSRGWTEYGYTF.

The rearrangement uses TRBV10-3 and TRBJ2-1; no definite D call. V lost 7 bases and J lost 6, with 13 bases in between. This CDR3 region has 13 residues. The V gene's germline CDR1 is ENHRY and CDR2 SYGVKD. In DNA, the CDR3 is TGTGCCATCACCACGGACGACCGCAATGAGCAGTTCTTC. Translation gives CAITTDDRNEQFF.

To note about this clonotype: The junction differs from germline at one of its ends, possibly a read error. The chain recombines TRBV29-1 with TRBJ2-5; unclear D gene. The CDR3 totals 8 residues. Per germline, CDR1 SQVTM and CDR2 ANQGSEA. The CDR3 DNA follows: TGCAGCGGCGGCCCGCCGGACTTC. Its translation: CSGGPPDF.

The J gene is TRBJ2-5, the V gene TRBV21-1; the DNA was not used to check the table's D call, TRBD1. Matching the DNA end better, TRBJ2-7 makes the J call doubtful. TRBV21-1 is a known pseudogene. CDR3 length: 17 residues. The CDR3 sequence is CASSKDILGQGVYEQYF. The CDR3 nucleotides read TGTGCCAGCAGCAAAGATATTCTAGGACAGGGAGTCTACGAGCAGTACTTC.

This chain links TRBV27 with TRBJ2-5; D is undetermined. Trimming shortened V by 2 bases and J by 7 bases, and 11 bases separated the two germline ends. The CDR3 totals 13 residues. CDR1 is MNHEY and CDR2 is SMNVEV in the germline V gene (reference sequence). For the CDR3, the DNA is TGTGCCAGCAGTTTAGACCCGTGGAGGACCCAGTACTTC. Its protein is CASSLDPWRTQYF.

This clonotype has more than one count but fewer than ten. At one boundary the junction diverges from the germline segment, which might be a read error. The J gene is TRBJ2-3, the V gene TRBV5-1; D is ambiguous. Per germline, CDR1 SGHRS and CDR2 YFSETQ. The CDR3 runs to 13 residues. CDR3 DNA sequence: TGCGCCAGCAGCTTGCAGGCCACAGATACGGAGTATTTT. This gives the protein CASSLQATDTEYF.

The chain carries TRBV5-1 and TRBJ1-1; TRBD1 might be the D (6 bases). The CDR3 is 15 residues long. Germline V lookup: CDR1 SGHRS, CDR2 YFSETQ. Trimming took off 2 bases at V and 4 bases at J, with 15 bases between the two ends. CDR3 sequence: CASSLPQGPGTEAFF. The CDR3 DNA sequence: TGCGCCAGCAGCTTACCCCAGGGGCCCGGCACTGAAGCTTTCTTT.

This chain connects TRBV20-1 to TRBJ2-3, with TRBD2 matching 13 bases. The CDR3 is made up of 14 amino acids. With V trimmed by 5 bases and J by 6 bases, 5 bases remained unmatched. CDR1 and CDR2 (germline): DFQATT, SNEGSKA (reference sequence). The CDR3 DNA is TGCAGTGCTCTAGGACTAGCGGGAGCGGATACGCAGTATTTT. Protein sequence: CSALGLAGADTQYF.

This clonotype was seen a few times. The genes are TRBV7-9 and TRBJ2-5; 9 bases map to TRBD2. The junction had 17 bases not matched to a gene; V was cut back by 4 bases and J by 11 bases. CDR1 and CDR2 from the germline V gene are SEHNR and FQNEAQ (reference sequence). The CDR3 is 16 amino acids. Here the CDR3 DNA reads TGTGCCAGCAGCTCCCCCCTTAGCGGGAGAGTGAGGGAGCAGTACTTC. This encodes CASSSPLSGRVREQYF.

The rearrangement links TRBV7-9 to TRBJ2-3; TRBD2 agrees at 8 bases. This CDR3 contains 17 residues. After removal of 2 bases from V and 3 bases from J, the junction contained 10 bases not matched to a gene. From germline, CDR1 is SEHNR and CDR2 FQNEAQ (reference sequence). CDR3 protein: CASSLTPGSGSTDTQYF. The CDR3 DNA is TGTGCCAGCAGCTTAACACCTGGGAGCGGGAGTACAGATACGCAGTATTTT.